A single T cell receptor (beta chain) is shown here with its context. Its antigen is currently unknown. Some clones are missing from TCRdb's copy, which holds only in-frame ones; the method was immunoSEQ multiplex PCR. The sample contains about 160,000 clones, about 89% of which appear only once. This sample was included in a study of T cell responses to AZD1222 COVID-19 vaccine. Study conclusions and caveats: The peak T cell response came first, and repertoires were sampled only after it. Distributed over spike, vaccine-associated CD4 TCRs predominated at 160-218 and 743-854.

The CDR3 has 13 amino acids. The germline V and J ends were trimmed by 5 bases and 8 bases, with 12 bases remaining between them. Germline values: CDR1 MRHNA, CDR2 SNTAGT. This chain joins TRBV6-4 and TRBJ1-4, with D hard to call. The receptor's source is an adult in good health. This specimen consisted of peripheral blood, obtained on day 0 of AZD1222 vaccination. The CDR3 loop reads CASSWGEREKLFF. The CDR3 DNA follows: TGTGCCAGCAGTTGGGGTGAGAGGGAAAAACTGTTTTTT.